Listed below are T cell receptor beta chains from one sample, sequenced in a study of T cell responses to AZD1222 COVID-19 vaccine. Measured with immunoSEQ multiplex PCR; TCRdb has only the in-frame clones, and not every one. This table holds 7,500 to 9,500 clones, roughly 90% found once. This specimen consisted of peripheral blood, obtained 28 days after the second AZD1222 dose. All receptors derive from an adult who received the AZD1222 COVID-19 vaccine. The CDR3 runs from the conserved cysteine through the conserved F or W. The D gene is left open where the match is weak. The listing skips clone size in some rows; elsewhere it reads once, few, many or a size class.

TRBV15	TRBJ2-7	NA	NA	TGTGCCACCAGCAGAGTAGCTAGCGCGACCTACGAGCAGTACTTC	CATSRVASATYEQYF
TRBV7-3	TRBJ2-3	NA	TRBD2	TGTGCCAGCAGCCCGCTAGCGGGGAACACAGATACGCAGTATTTT	CASSPLAGNTDTQYF
TRBV3-1/TRBV3-2	TRBJ1-1	NA	NA	TGTGCCAGCAGCCGTGCATTGGGGGGTGAAGCTTTCTTT	CASSRALGGEAFF
TRBV7-4	TRBJ1-4	NA	NA	TGTGCCAGCAGCTTAGGAGGGCTGGGAAAACTGTTTTTT	CASSLGGLGKLFF
TRBV11-2	TRBJ1-4	NA	TRBD1	TGTGCCAGCAGCGCACAGGGGTTTGGTGAAAAACTGTTTTTT	CASSAQGFGEKLFF
TRBV6-6	TRBJ1-5	few	NA	TGTGCCAGCTCAGGGGCCGCCTTCAATCAGCCCCAGCATTTT	CASSGAAFNQPQHF
TRBV3-1/TRBV3-2	TRBJ1-3	NA	NA	TGTGCCAGCAGCCAAGACGCTGGAAACACCATATATTTT	CASSQDAGNTIYF
TRBV6-1	TRBJ1-4	few	TRBD1	TGTGCCAGCAGTGACGGACAGGTAGAGAATGAAAAACTGTTTTTT	CASSDGQVENEKLFF
TRBV11-2	TRBJ2-5	NA	TRBD2	TGTGCCAGCACCCGACTAGCGGGGGGGCTGGGAGAGACCCAGTACTTC	CASTRLAGGLGETQYF
TRBV19	TRBJ2-6	once	NA	TGTGCCAGTAGTGCCGGGACGTTCTCTGGGGCCAACGTCCTGACTTTC	CASSAGTFSGANVLTF
TRBV6-2/TRBV6-3	TRBJ2-4	NA	NA	TGTGCCAGCAGTTACTCTTGGGAGAACATTCAGTACTTC	CASSYSWENIQYF
TRBV27	TRBJ1-2	NA	NA	TGTGCCAGCAGTCAACCGTTGGCAGGGGTCGGCTACACCTTC	CASSQPLAGVGYTF
TRBV6-5	TRBJ2-1	NA	TRBD1	TGTGCCAGCAGTAAGACAGGGGACCCCTACAATGAGCAGTTCTTC	CASSKTGDPYNEQFF
TRBV4-3	TRBJ2-4	NA	TRBD1	TGCGCCAGCAGCCAAGTCCACAGGGGGCTTAACATTCAGTACTTC	CASSQVHRGLNIQYF
TRBV5-4	TRBJ2-2	NA	NA	TGTGCCAGCAGCTTGACCTTGATGAACACCGGGGAGCTGTTTTTT	CASSLTLMNTGELFF
TRBV28	TRBJ1-2	NA	TRBD1	TGTGCCAGCAGAGATGCCACGGGACAGGGGGGTTCCGATGGCTACACCTTC	CASRDATGQGGSDGYTF
TRBV5-1	TRBJ1-4	NA	NA	TGCGCCAGCAGCCCTCTTTCAACTAATGAAAAACTGTTTTTT	CASSPLSTNEKLFF
TRBV27	TRBJ2-1	NA	NA	TGTGCCAGCAGTTTTTCTGGACTCTACAATGAGCAGTTCTTC	CASSFSGLYNEQFF
TRBV4-1	TRBJ1-5	once	NA	TGCGCCAGCAGCCAGCACTGGGCGCGGGGCGGGAGTCAGCCCCAGCATTTT	CASSQHWARGGSQPQHF
TRBV28	TRBJ1-1	NA	TRBD1	TGTGCCAGCAGGCAGGGGGCAGGGGAAGCTTTCTTT	CASRQGAGEAFF
TRBV28	TRBJ1-2	NA	TRBD1	TGTGCCAGCACGTTGACAGGGGTAAACTATGGCTACACCTTC	CASTLTGVNYGYTF
TRBV7-2	TRBJ2-3	NA	TRBD2	TGTGCCAGCAGCTCCCACCGGGCTAGCGGGAGAGTAGATACGCAGTATTTT	CASSSHRASGRVDTQYF
TRBV29-1	TRBJ1-1	NA	NA	TGCAGCGTTGAGAGTAGCATGAACACTGAAGCTTTCTTT	CSVESSMNTEAFF
TRBV10-3	TRBJ2-7	NA	NA	TGTGCCATCAGTGTCTCCGAGGGGTACGAGCAGTACTTC	CAISVSEGYEQYF
TRBV5-6	TRBJ1-5	NA	NA	TGTGCCAGCAGCTATCAGGCGGGAGCCAATCAGCCCCAGCATTTT	CASSYQAGANQPQHF
TRBV6-6	TRBJ1-6	NA	NA	TGTGCCAGCAGTCTCACCCCCTGGACAGTTGGGAATTCACCCCTCCACTTT	CASSLTPWTVGNSPLHF
TRBV12-3/TRBV12-4	TRBJ2-5	NA	NA	TGTGCCAGCAGTTTATCAGCTGAGACCCAGTACTTC	CASSLSAETQYF
TRBV4-3	TRBJ1-2	NA	TRBD1	TGCGCCAGCAGCCCTACAAACAGGGGCGGTGATGGCTACACCTTC	CASSPTNRGGDGYTF
TRBV9	TRBJ2-5	NA	NA	TGTGCCAGCAGCCCTGGGGCTAGCTCAGGGGAGACCCAGTACTTC	CASSPGASSGETQYF
TRBV5-1	TRBJ1-3	NA	NA	TGCGCCAGCAGGCGAGGGATTGGAGGGGTTCCAGGAAACACCATATATTTT	CASRRGIGGVPGNTIYF
TRBV7-9	TRBJ1-5	NA	NA	TGTGCCAGCAGCTTGGATAGCAATCAGCCCCAGCATTTT	CASSLDSNQPQHF
TRBV5-4	TRBJ2-2	NA	TRBD2	TGTGCCAGCAGGAGTGGGCTAGCGGGAGGGAACACCGGGGAGCTGTTTTTT	CASRSGLAGGNTGELFF
TRBV27	TRBJ1-1	once	TRBD1	TGTGCCAGCAGCTCGGGACAGGATAGTGAAGCTTTCTTT	CASSSGQDSEAFF
TRBV11-2	TRBJ1-2	NA	TRBD1	TGTGCCAGCAGCTTACAACAGGGGGCCCCCTATGGCTACACCTTC	CASSLQQGAPYGYTF
TRBV5-5	TRBJ2-2	NA	NA	TGTGCCAGCAGGGAATTGGGACACAGGTCGGCCGGGGAGCTGTTTTTT	CASRELGHRSAGELFF